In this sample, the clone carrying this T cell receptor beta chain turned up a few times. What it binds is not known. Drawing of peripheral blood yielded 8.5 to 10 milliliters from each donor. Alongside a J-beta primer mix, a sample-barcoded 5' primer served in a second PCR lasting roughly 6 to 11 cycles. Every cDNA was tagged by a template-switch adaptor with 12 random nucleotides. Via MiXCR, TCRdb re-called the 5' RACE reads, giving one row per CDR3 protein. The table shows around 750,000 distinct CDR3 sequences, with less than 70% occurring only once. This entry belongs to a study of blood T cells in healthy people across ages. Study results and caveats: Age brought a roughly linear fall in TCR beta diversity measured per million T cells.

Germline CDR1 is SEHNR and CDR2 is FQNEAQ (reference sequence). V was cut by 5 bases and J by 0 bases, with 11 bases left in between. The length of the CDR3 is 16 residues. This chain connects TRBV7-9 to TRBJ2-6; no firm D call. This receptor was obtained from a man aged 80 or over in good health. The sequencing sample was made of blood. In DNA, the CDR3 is TGTGCCAGCAGCCGTCGAACGAACTCTGGGGCCAACGTCCTGACTTTC. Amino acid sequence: CASSRRTNSGANVLTF.